Below, one T cell receptor (beta chain) is given with its context. The data belong to a study of cytomegalovirus exposure and HLA in healthy donors. Study-level information: From donors who were HLA-typed, an early data release held 80 million or so unique TCRs.

It was with 60 Vbeta and 13 Jbeta primers that the PCR ran. Some clones are missing from TCRdb's copy, which holds only in-frame ones; the method was immunoSEQ multiplex PCR. The repertoire consists of 90,000 to 120,000 clones, with around 69% occurring once and the leading ten covering approximately 2.2%. The CDR3 runs 16 residues. V lost 0 bases to trimming and J lost 0 bases, with 11 bases between them. Germline assignment: CDR1 SGHDN and CDR2 FVKESK. The sequencing input was PBMCs. This rearrangement joins TRBV14 to TRBJ1-1; D not resolved. The TCR comes from a man younger than 30 in good health and CMV-seronegative. CDR3 in amino acids: CASSQDPGVVNTEAFF. The CDR3 DNA reads as TGTGCCAGCAGCCAAGACCCCGGGGTGGTGAACACTGAAGCTTTCTTT.